The 30 T cell receptor beta chains reported below all come from one sample, sequenced in a study of T cell changes during pregnancy in multiple sclerosis. TCRdb's table, derived via immunoSEQ multiplex PCR, lists solely in-frame clones and lacks some. This table has about 70,000 clones, about 90% appearing once. The source material was CD4+ T cells from peripheral blood mononuclear cells, sampled after pregnancy. These receptors originate from a female donor with multiple sclerosis, enrolled in a pregnancy study.

The chain employs TRBV18 and TRBJ2-7; D possibly corresponds to TRBD2 (5 bases). V lost 6 bases and J 2 bases, leaving 14 bases between the germline ends. CDR1 and CDR2 (germline): KGHSH, LQKENI. This CDR3 comprises 14 residues. CDR3 amino acids: CASSRASNAYEQYF. In nucleotides, the CDR3 is TGTGCCAGCTCGAGGGCTTCCAACGCCTACGAGCAGTACTTC.

V is TRBV10-3 and J is TRBJ2-2; TRBD2 aligns across 10 bases. Germline V gives CDR1 ENHRY, CDR2 SYGVKD. The ends lost 2 bases at V and 7 bases at J; junction bases unmatched: 7. This CDR3 contains 16 residues. The CDR3 DNA is TGTGCCATCAGTGAGCGTTCTAGCGGGAGTCACGGGGAGCTGTTTTTT. This sequence encodes CAISERSSGSHGELFF.

The chain joins TRBV6-5 to TRBJ1-4, with 8 positions matching TRBD1. After removal of 5 bases from V and 5 bases from J, the junction contained 7 bases not matched to a gene. From germline, CDR1 is MNHEY and CDR2 SVGAGI. This CDR3 comprises 15 residues. CDR3: CASSTGTGSNEKLFF. CDR3 nucleotides: TGTGCCAGCAGTACGGGGACAGGATCAAATGAAAAACTGTTTTTT.

For the CDR3, the DNA is TGTGCCAGCAGCCTAATGACAGGACGGGGGGCCAACGTCCTGACTTTC. This sequence encodes CASSLMTGRGANVLTF. The chain combines TRBV14 with TRBJ2-6, with D tentatively TRBD1 (6 bases). Germline V gene data show CDR1 as SGHDN and CDR2 as FVKESK. The CDR3 contains 16 residues. V was clipped by 4 bases and J by 4 bases, with 14 bases between them.

The CDR3: CATKGAGRGYTGELFF. CDR3 coding DNA: TGTGCCACCAAAGGGGCGGGGAGGGGGTACACCGGGGAGCTGTTTTTT. The V and J genes are TRBV15 and TRBJ2-2; the D gene is possibly TRBD2 (7 bases). Trimming took 7 bases from V and 3 from J, leaving 18 bases between them. The CDR3 loop spans 16 amino acids. Germline CDR1 is LNHNV and CDR2 is YYDKDF (reference sequence). Full variable domain (outside the CDR3, taken from reference TRBV15 and TRBJ2-2): DAMVIQNPRYQVTQFGKPVTLSCSQTLNHNVMYWYQQKSSQAPKLLFHYYDKDFNNEADTPDNFQSRRPNTSFCFLDIRSPGLGDTAMYLCATKGAGRGYTGELFFGEGSRLTVL.

The V gene is TRBV28, the J gene TRBJ2-5; 7 bases map to TRBD2. The CDR3 has 15 amino acids. Trimming at V came to 5 bases and at J to 5 bases, leaving 11 bases not matched to a gene. Germline CDR1 reads MDHEN; CDR2 reads SYDVKM. Here the CDR3 reads CASSQTRVGGETQYF. For the CDR3, the DNA is TGTGCCAGCAGTCAAACGCGAGTGGGGGGGGAGACCCAGTACTTC.

This chain connects TRBV18 to TRBJ2-5; 9 bases are a match to TRBD1. The V gene end was trimmed by 5 bases and the J gene end by 6 bases; junction bases not matched to a gene: 7. The length of the CDR3 is 14 residues. Germline loops: CDR1 KGHSH, CDR2 LQKENI. This CDR3 is CASSVQGAQKTQYF. The CDR3 DNA reads as TGTGCCAGCTCAGTACAGGGGGCTCAAAAGACCCAGTACTTC.

This chain connects TRBV15 to TRBJ1-5; D ambiguous. This CDR3 has 18 amino acids. Trimming removed 1 base at V and 0 bases at J, with 16 bases between. Germline V gene lookup returns CDR1 LNHNV and CDR2 YYDKDF (reference sequence). CDR3 DNA sequence: TGTGCCACCAGCAGAGGAGGGTCGGGAGGCTATAGCAATCAGCCCCAGCATTTT. This codes for CATSRGGSGGYSNQPQHF.

The rearrangement uses TRBV7-2 and TRBJ2-1; 13 positions match TRBD2. Germline CDR1 is SGHTA and CDR2 is FQGNSA. CDR3 size: 15 residues. V gave up 5 bases and J gave up 6 bases; unmatched junction bases: 4. CDR3 nucleotides: TGTGCCAGCAGCCTAGGACTAGCGGGAGTCAATGAGCAGTTCTTC. This gives the protein CASSLGLAGVNEQFF.

CDR3 DNA sequence: TGTGCCAGCAGTGCATTCGGGACAGCAGTGGATGGCTACACCTTC. Translating gives CASSAFGTAVDGYTF. The chain has TRBV25-1 and TRBJ1-2, with 7 positions matching TRBD1. Germline V lookup: CDR1 MGHDK, CDR2 SYGVNS. The CDR3 totals 15 residues. Trimming removed 4 bases from V and 6 bases from J; junction bases left unmatched: 11.

This clone appeared a single time. The chain links TRBV6-5 to TRBJ2-2; TRBD1 matches at 9 bases. Germline values: CDR1 MNHEY, CDR2 SVGAGI. CDR3 length: 16 amino acids. V shed 1 base and J 6 bases; nucleotides not matched to a gene: 6. DNA for the CDR3: TGTGCCAGCAGTTACTTCGGGACAGGGAGGGCCGGGGAGCTGTTTTTT. Translation gives CASSYFGTGRAGELFF.

The V and J genes are TRBV7-8 and TRBJ1-4; 9 bases fit TRBD1. CDR1 and CDR2 from the germline V gene are SGHVS and FQNEAQ. With 2 bases clipped from V and 4 bases from J, the junction kept 5 bases outside the gene matches. This CDR3 has 16 amino acids. CDR3 in amino acids: CASSLNGQGINEKLFF. CDR3 in DNA: TGTGCCAGCAGCTTAAACGGACAGGGGATTAATGAAAAACTGTTTTTT.

The chain joins TRBV7-8 to TRBJ1-1; D is perhaps TRBD1 (6 bases). The V end lost 5 bases, the J end lost 5 bases, and 15 bases lay between the germline ends. The CDR3 consists of 14 residues. Germline CDR1 is SGHVS and CDR2 is FQNEAQ. The CDR3 loop reads CASSPRGGVTEAFF. As DNA, the CDR3 is TGTGCCAGCAGCCCCCGAGGGGGGGTAACTGAAGCTTTCTTT.

This clone was seen only once. The CDR3 DNA follows: TGTGCCAGCAGTGCCGGACAGGGTTTGGGGAATGAAAAACTGTTTTTT. Protein sequence: CASSAGQGLGNEKLFF. The rearrangement uses TRBV6-1 and TRBJ1-4; 8 positions agree with TRBD1. This CDR3 region has 16 residues. CDR1 MNHNS and CDR2 SASEGT come from the germline V gene. V lost 4 bases and J lost 5; bases outside the gene matches: 9.

This chain uses TRBV11-2 with TRBJ2-1, with TRBD2 matching 8 bases. From germline, CDR1 is SGHAT and CDR2 FQNNGV. V dropped 1 base and J dropped 6; count of bases not matched to a gene: 5. The CDR3 extends over 15 amino acids. CDR3 sequence reads: CASSLGIAGFNEQFF. The CDR3 DNA sequence: TGTGCCAGCAGCTTAGGTATAGCGGGGTTCAATGAGCAGTTCTTC.

The chain joins TRBV19 to TRBJ1-1, with D perhaps matching TRBD1 (5 bases). Germline V CDR1 and CDR2: LNHDA, SQIVND (reference sequence). The CDR3 totals 14 residues. V was cut by 5 bases and J by 8 bases, with 18 bases left in between. The CDR3 coding sequence is TGTGCCAGTAGTCCCCTTCTACAGGACCGGGAAGCTTTCTTT. Translated, it gives CASSPLLQDREAFF.

This rearrangement joins TRBV5-1 to TRBJ1-6; the D gene is possibly TRBD1 (6 bases). This CDR3 has 15 amino acids. V was shortened by 0 bases and J by 7 bases, with 11 bases between the two germline ends. CDR1 SGHRS and CDR2 YFSETQ come from the germline V gene. In DNA, the CDR3 is TGCGCCAGCAGCTTGGACAGGGCAAGCAATTCACCCCTCCACTTT. Amino acids: CASSLDRASNSPLHF.

Here the CDR3 DNA reads TGCAGTGCTGTCTGGAACACTGAAGCTTTCTTT. It is translated as CSAVWNTEAFF. This sequence joins TRBV20-1 and TRBJ1-1; D uncertain. Trimming stripped 5 bases from V and 1 base from J, with 5 bases between. The CDR3 extends over 11 amino acids. CDR1 and CDR2 (germline): DFQATT, SNEGSKA (reference sequence).

This clone was detected only once. The chain employs TRBV30 and TRBJ1-6, with 7 bases lining up with TRBD1. Germline V gives CDR1 GTSNPN, CDR2 SVGIG (reference sequence). V shed 2 bases and J 6 bases; nucleotides not matched to a gene: 4. This CDR3 region has 14 residues. CDR3 protein: CAWSSDRVNSPLHF. CDR3 coding DNA: TGTGCCTGGAGTTCCGACAGGGTTAATTCACCCCTCCACTTT.

This chain links TRBV28 with TRBJ1-5; D not resolved. In germline, CDR1 is MDHEN, CDR2 SYDVKM. V was shortened by 5 bases and J by 0 bases, with 5 bases between the two germline ends. This CDR3 contains 13 residues. CDR3 sequence reads: CASSRVSNQPQHF. The CDR3, as DNA: TGTGCCAGCAGTCGGGTTAGCAATCAGCCCCAGCATTTT.

The chain joins TRBV5-1 to TRBJ2-5, with 7 bases identical to TRBD1. Germline-derived CDR1 and CDR2 are SGHRS and YFSETQ. The CDR3 contains 16 residues. The trim removed 2 bases at V and 4 bases at J, leaving 11 bases unmatched. DNA of the CDR3: TGCGCCAGCAGCTTAAACAGGGGCGCAGGGGGAGAGACCCAGTACTTC. Protein sequence: CASSLNRGAGGETQYF.

This chain joins TRBV7-9 and TRBJ2-7; tentative D call: TRBD1 (5 bases). Germline CDR1 reads SEHNR; CDR2 reads FQNEAQ (reference sequence). V lost 1 base to trimming and J lost 4 bases, with 11 bases between them. This CDR3 is 14 amino acids long. CDR3 nucleotide sequence: TGTGCCAGCAGCTTAGTCGGCAGGGCGTACGAGCAGTACTTC. Protein: CASSLVGRAYEQYF.

This chain joins TRBV19 and TRBJ2-1; 9 bases align to TRBD2. There are 15 residues in the CDR3. V trimming: 3 bases; J trimming: 8 bases; junction bases outside the gene matches: 8. Germline V gene lookup returns CDR1 LNHDA and CDR2 SQIVND (reference sequence). CDR3 in DNA: TGTGCCAGTAGTATTGCAGCGGGGGGTAACGATGAGCAGTTCTTC. Residues: CASSIAAGGNDEQFF.

V is TRBV6-5 and J is TRBJ2-3, with TRBD2 matching over 9 bases. Germline loops: CDR1 MNHEY, CDR2 SVGAGI. The CDR3 runs 16 residues. Unmatched junction bases numbered 8, after V lost 2 bases and J lost 5 bases. The CDR3 nucleotides read TGTGCCAGCAGTTACACAGCGGGAGGAGTTAGAGATACGCAGTATTTT. Protein: CASSYTAGGVRDTQYF.

V gene TRBV10-3 combines with J gene TRBJ2-3; tentative D call: TRBD2 (5 bases). The CDR3 spans 19 residues. Germline V gene data show CDR1 as ENHRY and CDR2 as SYGVKD. V was trimmed by 6 bases and J by 0 bases, leaving 25 bases between them. The CDR3 DNA sequence: TGTGCCATCAGCCACCCTTGGAACGCGACGGGGTCTAGCACAGATACGCAGTATTTT. Translated: CAISHPWNATGSSTDTQYF.

V and J are TRBV29-1 and TRBJ2-1; 7 nucleotides align to TRBD1. This CDR3 is 12 amino acids long. V shed 8 bases, J shed 4 bases, and the junction held 5 bases outside the gene matches. Germline CDR1 reads SQVTM; CDR2 reads ANQGSEA. For the CDR3, the DNA is TGCAGCTCGGGACAGCCGTACAATGAGCAGTTCTTC. It is translated as CSSGQPYNEQFF.

This rearrangement joins TRBV4-1 to TRBJ1-4; D may be TRBD1 (5 bases). Trimming cost V 4 bases and J 0 bases, with 15 bases left between them. The germline gives CDR1 MGHRA, CDR2 YSYEKL. This CDR3 is 17 amino acids long. Here the CDR3 reads CASSPTRTPATNEKLFF. Here the CDR3 DNA reads TGCGCCAGCAGCCCGACCCGGACACCGGCAACTAATGAAAAACTGTTTTTT.

The chain recombines TRBV29-1 with TRBJ2-6; D is uncertain. The ends were cut back, 5 bases at V and 1 base at J, with 3 bases in the middle. Germline assignment: CDR1 SQVTM and CDR2 ANQGSEA. The CDR3 covers 12 residues. CDR3 region: CSVRSGANVLTF. The CDR3 region has the DNA TGCAGCGTTCGTTCTGGGGCCAACGTCCTGACTTTC.

The J gene is TRBJ1-2, the V gene TRBV6-1; D remains ambiguous. The V gene lost 4 bases and the J gene lost 6 bases, with 12 bases spanning the gap. The CDR3 loop spans 13 amino acids. The germline V gene has CDR1 MNHNS and CDR2 SASEGT. The CDR3 is CASSGAGVDGYTF. CDR3 in DNA: TGTGCCAGCAGTGGGGCAGGCGTGGATGGCTACACCTTC.

This chain links TRBV6-1 with TRBJ1-4; a possible D gene is TRBD1 (5 bases). The V end was cut by 2 bases, the J end by 4 bases, with 14 bases between. Germline CDR1 and CDR2: MNHNS and SASEGT. This CDR3 has 16 amino acids. DNA for the CDR3: TGTGCCAGCAGTGAAAACACCCTTCAGGGTAATGAAAAACTGTTTTTT. It codes for CASSENTLQGNEKLFF.